These T cell receptor beta chains were read from a single sample in a study of beta chain features in type 1 diabetes. Clones were read by immunoSEQ multiplex PCR, and TCRdb kept only the in-frame ones, dropping some. The sample consists of about 160,000 clones, 8% to 8.5% of them appearing once. Sequencing used central memory CD4+ T cells from blood. Receptors were obtained from a woman aged 18-35 years with type 1 diabetes. The CDR3 runs from the conserved cysteine through the conserved F or W. Each record gives: D gene, J gene, V gene, CDR3 length, clone size, CDR3 DNA, CDR3 protein. The D gene is left open where the match is weak. The size field is filled for only some rows; it gives once, few, many or a size class.

TRBD1 | TRBJ2-3 | TRBV5-4 | 16 | . | TGTGCCAGCAGCCCGAGACAGGGGGTAGGAACAGATACGCAGTATTTT | CASSPRQGVGTDTQYF
. | TRBJ2-5 | TRBV10-3 | 12 | . | TGTGCCATCAGTGGACAGAGCGAGACCCAGTACTTC | CAISGQSETQYF
. | TRBJ2-1 | TRBV19 | 15 | few | TGTGCCAGTAGTATAGAAGGGGGTCATTACAATGAGCAGTTCTTC | CASSIEGGHYNEQFF
TRBD1 | TRBJ2-5 | TRBV5-1 | 17 | few | TGCGCCAGCAGCTCACCTCCGGGACAGGCCCTCAGGGAGACCCAGTACTTC | CASSSPPGQALRETQYF
TRBD2 | TRBJ2-1 | TRBV6-5 | 15 | few | TGTGCCAGCAGTTACTCCTACGGGAGGGGCAATGAGCAGTTCTTC | CASSYSYGRGNEQFF
. | TRBJ1-1 | TRBV5-1 | 14 | . | TGCGCCAGCAGCGGACTGACAGGGAACACTGAAGCTTTCTTT | CASSGLTGNTEAFF
TRBD2 | TRBJ2-7 | TRBV5-6 | 19 | few | TGTGCCAGCAGACCTCGGGGCCGACTAGCGGGTGGGGGATCCTACGAGCAGTACTTC | CASRPRGRLAGGGSYEQYF
TRBD2 | TRBJ2-7 | TRBV7-8 | 13 | many | TGTGCCAGCAGCTTCTCGCGGGAGCGGGAGCAGTACTTC | CASSFSREREQYF
TRBD2 | TRBJ2-7 | TRBV9 | 16 | few | TGTGCCAGCAGCGACCTTGGACTAGCGGAGACCTACGAGCAGTACTTC | CASSDLGLAETYEQYF
. | TRBJ1-2 | TRBV4-1 | 16 | few | TGCGCCAGCAGCCTGGGAGTGGGTACGGCTAACTATGGCTACACCTTC | CASSLGVGTANYGYTF
. | TRBJ1-1 | TRBV5-1 | 14 | few | TGCGCCAGCAACGCTATGAAATCGAACACTGAAGCTTTCTTT | CASNAMKSNTEAFF
TRBD1 | TRBJ2-2 | TRBV7-2 | 16 | few | TGTGCCAGCAGCGCCCACAGGGGTCGGGGCACCGGGGAGCTGTTTTTT | CASSAHRGRGTGELFF
TRBD1 | TRBJ2-2 | TRBV7-6 | 15 | . | TGTGCCAGCAGCCAAACAGGGGGTTACACCGGGGAGCTGTTTTTT | CASSQTGGYTGELFF
. | TRBJ2-3 | TRBV7-8 | 15 | . | TGTGCCAGCAGCTTCTTATTTTCTAGAACAGATACGCAGTATTTT | CASSFLFSRTDTQYF
. | TRBJ1-5 | TRBV9 | 15 | . | TGTGCCAGCAGCGTAGCTGGAGGGTCTGGACAGCCCCAGCATTTT | CASSVAGGSGQPQHF
. | TRBJ1-5 | TRBV5-8 | 14 | . | TGTGCCAGCAGCCACCCCCGGGGAAGCCAGCCCCAGCATTTT | CASSHPRGSQPQHF
. | TRBJ1-4 | TRBV6-6 | 14 | . | TGTGCCAGCAGGCGCGGACAAGCTAATGAAAAACTGTTTTTT | CASRRGQANEKLFF
. | TRBJ1-1 | TRBV28 | 14 | few | TGTGCCAGCAGTCCCCGGGCGGGGGCCCTGATAGCTTTCTTT | CASSPRAGALIAFF
. | TRBJ1-1 | TRBV5-4 | 14 | few | TGCGCCAGCAGCCCGGACTGGGAGAACACTGAAGCTTTCTTT | CASSPDWENTEAFF
TRBD2 | TRBJ2-7 | TRBV7-2 | 15 | . | TGTGCCAGCAGCCCCCTAAGGAGGGAGGGTGGCGAGCAGTACTTC | CASSPLRREGGEQYF
. | TRBJ2-5 | TRBV11-2 | 15 | . | TGTGCCAGCAGCTTAGGGGACCCTCAGGGGGAGACCCAGTACTTC | CASSLGDPQGETQYF
TRBD1 | TRBJ1-2 | TRBV20-1 | 11 | . | TGCAGTGCCGGGACAGACTATGGCTACACCTTC | CSAGTDYGYTF
. | TRBJ1-2 | TRBV19 | 14 | . | TGTGCCAGTAGTATAGATAGGGGGAACTATGGCTACACCTTC | CASSIDRGNYGYTF
. | TRBJ2-5 | TRBV7-8 | 13 | . | TGTGCCAGCAGCTTTAGTCTAACAGAGACCCAGTACTTC | CASSFSLTETQYF
. | TRBJ2-3 | TRBV29-1 | 14 | few | TGCAGCGTTGTGTCTAGCGCGAAGGCAGATACGCAGTATTTT | CSVVSSAKADTQYF
. | TRBJ2-7 | TRBV4-1 | 15 | . | TGCGCCAGCAGCCAAGATGCGGACATCGCCTACGAGCAGTACTTC | CASSQDADIAYEQYF
. | TRBJ2-7 | TRBV6-5 | 14 | . | TGTGCCAGCAGTTCTTACGGACAAACCTACGAGCAGTACTTC | CASSSYGQTYEQYF
. | TRBJ1-4 | TRBV6-1 | 15 | few | TGTGCCAGCAACCAGGGGCCAACAACTAATGAAAAACTGTTTTTT | CASNQGPTTNEKLFF
. | TRBJ2-5 | TRBV11-2 | 13 | . | TGTGCCAGCAGCCAAGTCAGCCAAGAGACCCAGTACTTC | CASSQVSQETQYF